This T cell receptor (beta chain) originates from a study of blood T cells in healthy people across ages. Regarding the study as a whole: In older individuals, TCR beta diversity per million T cells was lower, falling roughly linearly with age.

V dropped 4 bases and J dropped 2; count of bases not matched to a gene: 7. CDR3 size: 16 residues. CDR1 LGHDT and CDR2 YNNKEL come from the germline V gene (reference sequence). As concerns this clonotype: Its target is unknown.

Then a second PCR, running about 7 to 11 cycles, was carried out with a sample-barcoded 5' primer and a J-beta primer mix. Each cDNA molecule was tagged by a template-switch adaptor that had 12 random nucleotides. TCRdb analysed the 5' RACE reads with MiXCR anew, one entry per CDR3 protein. The data contain about 780,000 distinct CDR3 sequences, around half of them singletons. This chain joins TRBV3-1 and TRBJ2-1; 8 bases map to TRBD2. The sample taken for sequencing was blood. This sequence was found in a man older than 75 in good health. CDR3: CASSRLGTRTYNEQFF. The CDR3 nucleotides are TGTGCCAGCAGCCGGCTAGGGACTAGGACCTACAATGAGCAGTTCTTC.